This TCR beta chain stems from a study of blood T cell repertoires in COVID-19. TCRdb's copy holds only in-frame clones and misses some; the assay was immunoSEQ multiplex PCR. This sample yields 150,000 to 200,000 clones, of which 89% are seen a single time; approximately 2.1% belongs to the top ten. Sequencing was performed on peripheral blood. The TCR comes from a man between 18 and 29 years old who had recovered from COVID-19.

The DNA of the CDR3 is TGTGCCAGCAGAAACAGCCTCGGGGCCTATAATTCACCCCTCCACTTT. Amino acid sequence: CASRNSLGAYNSPLHF. The chain recombines TRBV28 with TRBJ1-6; no clear D. This CDR3 has 16 residues. Germline CDR1 MDHEN, CDR2 SYDVKM. V lost 6 bases, J lost 2 bases, and 14 bases lay in between.